A single sample gave rise to the 5 T cell receptor beta chains below, sequenced in a study of identical twins' blood T cells. TCRdb called the 5' RACE reads again in MiXCR, with one record for every CDR3 protein. The sample contains around 380,000 distinct CDR3 sequences, about 28% of which appear only once. Input material: PBMCs. These receptors originate from a woman aged 18 to 55 in good health.

This clonotype turned up a few times. V usage is TRBV19 and J usage is TRBJ2-3, with D maybe TRBD2 (5 bases). The CDR3 sequence is 13 residues long. Trimming left V 5 bases short and J 5 bases short, with 11 bases between. The germline CDR1 and CDR2 sequences are LNHDA and SQIVND (reference sequence). The CDR3: CASSSLGLDTQYF. The CDR3, as DNA: TGTGCCAGTAGTTCACTAGGGTTAGATACGCAGTATTTT.

This clonotype was seen a few times. This chain connects TRBV2 to TRBJ1-4; the D is unclear. The V gene's germline CDR1 is SNHLY and CDR2 FYNNEI. The length of the CDR3 is 13 residues. Trimming took 3 bases from V and 5 from J, leaving 7 bases between them. The CDR3 sequence is CASSEDPNEKLFF. CDR3 DNA: TGTGCCAGCAGTGAGGACCCGAATGAAAAACTGTTTTTT.

This clonotype has a count of ten or more. This chain links TRBV2 with TRBJ2-1; D is unresolved. Germline lookup yields CDR1 SNHLY and CDR2 FYNNEI. The CDR3 is 14 amino acids. Deletions cut 3 bases from V and 3 bases from J, with 9 bases between. CDR3 DNA: TGTGCCAGCAGTGAGAACATCTTCTACAATGAGCAGTTCTTC. This encodes CASSENIFYNEQFF.

In this sample, this clonotype turned up a few times. V gene TRBV9 combines with J gene TRBJ2-7; the match to TRBD1 covers 9 bases. The CDR3 consists of 15 residues. Germline V gene sequence: CDR1 SGDLS, CDR2 YYNGEE. Unmatched junction bases numbered 2, after V lost 0 bases and J lost 1 base. Here the CDR3 reads CASSVDGTGSYEQYF. In DNA form, the CDR3 reads TGTGCCAGCAGCGTAGATGGGACAGGGTCCTACGAGCAGTACTTC.

The J gene is TRBJ1-1, the V gene TRBV29-1; no firm D call. The V and J ends lost 4 bases and 5 bases respectively, with 17 bases between them. This CDR3 contains 14 residues. In germline, CDR1 is SQVTM, CDR2 ANQGSEA. Written as DNA, the CDR3 is TGCAGCGTTGCAGGACGGCGAATCGGGACTGAAGCTTTCTTT. It codes for CSVAGRRIGTEAFF.